This T cell receptor (beta chain) was found in a study of shared clonotypes between healthy human individuals (dated by TCRdb to 2019 to 2021). Background for the entire study: Three men and two women, aged 18 to 49 years, made up the cohort. For each donor, CD4 naive and CD4 memory were each given three plates, CD8 naive was given two plates, and CD8 memory was given one plate. The study deeply sequenced blood TCR repertoires of five healthy adults to estimate repertoire size and the extent of clonotype sharing between individuals. To increase sequencing depth and limit assay-specific biases, TCR repertoire library preparation and sequencing were carried out by different laboratories using diverse techniques. Per donor, leukapheresis produced somewhere between about 0.94 and 9 billion PBMCs. Here is what the overall study found, with its caveats: Because the study included only a small number of donors, the genetic and exposure-history diversity represented was limited. Naive subsets generally had larger estimated clonotype richness than memory subsets. Even with the large sequencing depth, rarefaction of the sorted-subset datasets indicated that sequencing was incomplete. Clonotypes shared by all four sorted-subset donors showed higher generation probabilities than non-shared clonotypes. Pairwise subsampling indicated that sequencing depth was expected to affect the degree of clonotype sharing among donors. Sampling was limited to blood, and TCR repertoires in tissue likely differ from TCR repertoires in blood. About 5% of naive CD4, roughly 3.6% of naive CD8, about 2.1% of memory CD4, and around 0.42% of memory CD8 clonotypes were shared across several donors.

On this clone itself: The antigen it binds to is not known. Base qualities are missing; no much larger clone stands one base away.

Trimmed from V: 1 base; trimmed from J: 4 bases; junction bases lacking a gene match: 3. The CDR3 runs 16 residues from the cysteine to the phenylalanine. Kept here is only the CDR3 DNA, which spans 48 bases and is read in frame from base 1. The germline V gene supplies CDR1 SGDLS and CDR2 YYNGEE. Donors were healthy HIV-negative adults with no recently reported acute infections or vaccinations. Only Caucasian adults living in Nashville, Tennessee, USA were represented among the donors. Magnetic negative selection was used to enrich CD4+ T cells, after which naive cells were positively selected on CD45RA and the negative fraction became the memory subset. Blood was obtained by leukapheresis, after which PBMCs were separated by Ficoll-Histopaque density gradient centrifugation and cryopreserved in liquid nitrogen vapor phase. Analytical flow cytometry was used to check the purity and quantity of each magnetically sorted T cell population. Each sorted fraction had its genomic DNA isolated and then quantified by UV absorbance on a Nanodrop 2000c.

TCR CDR3 regions were amplified from genomic DNA by multiplex PCR using the deep immunoSEQ assay. Extracted genomic DNA from each cell subset was spread evenly across all wells of several immunoSEQ 96-well plates, with each plate serving as a replicate. For sorted subsets, around 200 ng genomic DNA, equal to about 30,000 T cell genomes, was loaded into each replicate PCR. Purified libraries were quantified with a Qubit 3.0 fluorometer, sized on a Bioanalyzer 2100, and re-quantified with the KAPA Library Quantification kit. A separate single-read 150-cycle Illumina NextSeq 550 flow cell was used to sequence each immunoSEQ 96-well plate. The authors' pipeline ran thus. Because only junctional sequences without quality scores were contained in the immunoSEQ output, filtering matching that applied to full-length reads could not be performed. Sequences were annotated with PyIR, a Python wrapper for IgBLAST v1.9, and V/J genes and CDR3 were assigned using IMGT germline references. Reads with weak V/J assignments (E-value above 1e-6), missing CDR3, stop codons, out-of-frame junctions, or ambiguous translated residues were removed. V3J clonotypes were defined by identical inferred V gene, J gene, and CDR3 amino acid sequence. Percentage overlap between repertoires was calculated by dividing the number of shared unique clonotypes by the size of the smaller repertoire. RTK rarefaction, the Chao1 estimator, and Recon v2.1 estimates of unobserved clonotypes were used to assess repertoire richness. Generation probabilities for all TCRbeta clonotypes obtained by the gDNA method from a few donors were computed using OLGA. TCRdb limited this immuneACCESS table to in-frame rearrangements with V and J called. A share of clones is missing; checked studies link under half to unresolved V genes, and the rest is unexplained. Clone size and V and J calls were adopted from that table, with D and trimming inferred from the DNA. The sample has 2 million to 2.5 million clones on record, about 90% of them singletons. The ten most abundant clones make up around 0.38% of the sample.

Sequenced: naive CD4+ T cells from PBMCs. Reading the label with the study, this specimen's cell subset or site is: CD45RA+ positively selected. This sequence was found in a young man in good health. Some clones in this sample may be carry-over from other donors' samples. The rearrangement joined TRBV9 to TRBJ2-2, with 11 bases matching TRBD2. The CDR3 here reads CASSVPLAGGTGELFF. The DNA reads as follows: TGTGCCAGCAGCGTACCCCTAGCGGGGGGCACCGGGGAGCTGTTTTTT.